The present TCR beta chain was sequenced within a study of molecular identifiers for immune sequencing clone quantification. Sorting captured naive CD8 T cells as CD8+CD4-CCR7+CD45RA+. Findings and limits, study-wide: Effector cells had over 98% of their molecules in clones above 20 RNA copies, while naive cells had under 1%.

CDR1 SEHNR and CDR2 FQNEAQ come from the germline V gene (reference sequence). Trimming at V came to 5 bases and at J to 5 bases, leaving 6 bases not matched to a gene. The CDR3 is 13 residues long. This clonotype was counted many times. Antigen unknown. The use of previously described methods and listed TCR primers produced the bulk TCR libraries. MiXCR, applied by TCRdb to the PCR reads, yields one record per CDR3 protein. The table has some 96,000 distinct CDR3 sequences, 20% to 25% seen once. The sequencing sample was made of naive CD8+ T cells from blood, with Jurkat cell RNA spiked in. Noted subset: FACS-sorted CD8+CD4-CCR7+CD45RA+ naive T cells. The chain couples TRBV7-9 to TRBJ2-7; 7 nucleotides agree with TRBD2. The TCR was taken from a human donor in good health. Some libraries in this study had Jurkat cell RNA spiked in. As DNA, the CDR3 is TGTGCCAGCAGCCCAAAGACTAGCCACGAGCAGTACTTC. Its protein product is CASSPKTSHEQYF.